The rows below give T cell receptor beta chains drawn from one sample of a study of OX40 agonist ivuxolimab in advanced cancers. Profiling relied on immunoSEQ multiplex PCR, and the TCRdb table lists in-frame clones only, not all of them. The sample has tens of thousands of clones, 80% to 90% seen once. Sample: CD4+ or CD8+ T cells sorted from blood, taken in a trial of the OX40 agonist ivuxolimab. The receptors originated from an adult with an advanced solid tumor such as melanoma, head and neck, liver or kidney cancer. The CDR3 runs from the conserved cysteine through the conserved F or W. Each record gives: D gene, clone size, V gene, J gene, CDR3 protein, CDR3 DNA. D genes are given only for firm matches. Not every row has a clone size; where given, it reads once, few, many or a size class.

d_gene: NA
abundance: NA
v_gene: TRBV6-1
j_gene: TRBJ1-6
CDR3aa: CASSSGESPLHF
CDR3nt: TGTGCCAGCAGTTCGGGTGAATCACCCCTCCACTTT

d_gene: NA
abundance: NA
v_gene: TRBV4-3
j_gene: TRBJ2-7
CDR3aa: CASSQGQGTSYEQYF
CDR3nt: TGCGCCAGCAGCCAAGGGCAGGGGACCTCCTACGAGCAGTACTTC

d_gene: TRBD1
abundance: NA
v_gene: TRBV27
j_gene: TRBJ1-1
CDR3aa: CASSSTGEAFF
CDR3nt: TGTGCCAGCAGTTCGACAGGGGAAGCTTTCTTT

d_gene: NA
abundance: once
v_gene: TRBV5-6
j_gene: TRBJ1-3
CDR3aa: CASSANRVVGTIYF
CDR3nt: TGTGCCAGCAGCGCAAACAGGGTTGTGGGCACCATATATTTT

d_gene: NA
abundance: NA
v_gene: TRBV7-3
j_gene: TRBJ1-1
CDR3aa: CASSLIRGRNTEAFF
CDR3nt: TGTGCCAGCAGCTTAATCCGGGGCCGGAACACTGAAGCTTTCTTT

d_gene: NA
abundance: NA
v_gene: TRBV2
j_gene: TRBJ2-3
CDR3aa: CASSEPRDRPSTDTQYF
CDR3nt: TGTGCCAGCAGTGAACCCCGGGACCGTCCTAGCACAGATACGCAGTATTTT

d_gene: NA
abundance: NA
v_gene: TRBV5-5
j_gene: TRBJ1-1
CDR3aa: CASSLDYPGPLAFF
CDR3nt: TGTGCCAGCAGCTTGGATTACCCGGGACCCCTAGCTTTCTTT

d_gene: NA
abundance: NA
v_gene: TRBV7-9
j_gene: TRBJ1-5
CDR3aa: CASSPLDQPQHF
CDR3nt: TGTGCCAGCAGCCCCCTGGATCAGCCCCAGCATTTT

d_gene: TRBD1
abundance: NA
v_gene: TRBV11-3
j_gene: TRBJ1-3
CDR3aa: CASSPGQGHLLGNTIYF
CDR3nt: TGTGCCAGCAGCCCGGGACAGGGCCACCTTCTCGGAAACACCATATATTTT

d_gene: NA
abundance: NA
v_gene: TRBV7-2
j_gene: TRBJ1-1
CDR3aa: CASSFVTGNTEAFF
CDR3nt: TGTGCCAGCAGCTTCGTGACAGGGAACACTGAAGCTTTCTTT

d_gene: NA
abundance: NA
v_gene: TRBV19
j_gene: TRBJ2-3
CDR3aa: CASSIAPTATLDTQYF
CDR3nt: TGTGCCAGTAGTATAGCCCCCACAGCCACCCTAGATACGCAGTATTTT

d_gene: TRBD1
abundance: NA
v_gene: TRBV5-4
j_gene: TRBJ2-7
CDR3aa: CASRGQGIYEQYF
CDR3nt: TGTGCCAGCCGGGGACAGGGGATCTACGAGCAGTACTTC

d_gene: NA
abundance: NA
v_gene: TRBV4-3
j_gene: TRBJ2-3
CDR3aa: CASSQGSTDTQYF
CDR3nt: TGCGCCAGCAGCCAAGGTAGCACAGATACGCAGTATTTT

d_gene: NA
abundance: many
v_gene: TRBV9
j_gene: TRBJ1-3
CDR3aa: CASSVGTLTNTIYF
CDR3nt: TGTGCCAGCAGCGTAGGAACACTCACAAACACCATATATTTT

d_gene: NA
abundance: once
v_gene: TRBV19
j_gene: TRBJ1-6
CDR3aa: CASTLGEAVTPLHF
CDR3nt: TGTGCCAGTACCCTCGGAGAAGCGGTGACACCCCTCCACTTT

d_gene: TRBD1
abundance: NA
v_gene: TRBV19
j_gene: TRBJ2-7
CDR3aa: CASSGQGNSYEQYF
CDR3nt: TGTGCCAGTAGTGGACAGGGCAATTCCTACGAGCAGTACTTC

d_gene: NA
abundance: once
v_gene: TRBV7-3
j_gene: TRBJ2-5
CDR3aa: CASSYGVRETQYF
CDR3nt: TGTGCCAGCAGCTATGGCGTTAGGGAGACCCAGTACTTC

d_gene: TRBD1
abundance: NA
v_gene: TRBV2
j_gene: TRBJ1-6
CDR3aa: CASSGTGSWNSPLHF
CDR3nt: TGTGCCAGCAGTGGGACAGGGAGCTGGAATTCACCCCTCCACTTT

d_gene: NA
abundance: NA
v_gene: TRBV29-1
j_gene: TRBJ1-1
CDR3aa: CSVVRPMNTEAFF
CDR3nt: TGCAGCGTTGTAAGGCCCATGAACACTGAAGCTTTCTTT

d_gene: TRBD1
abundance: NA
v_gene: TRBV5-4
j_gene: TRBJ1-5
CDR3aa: CASSSTGTGHQPQHF
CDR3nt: TGTGCCAGCAGCTCAACCGGGACAGGGCACCAGCCCCAGCATTTT

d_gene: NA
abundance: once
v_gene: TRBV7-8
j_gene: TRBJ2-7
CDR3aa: CASSLVGDEQYF
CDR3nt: TGTGCCAGCAGCTTAGTTGGCGACGAGCAGTACTTC

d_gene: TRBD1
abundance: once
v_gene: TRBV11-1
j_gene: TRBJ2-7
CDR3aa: CASSFGQGYEQYF
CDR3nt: TGTGCCAGCAGCTTCGGACAGGGCTACGAGCAGTACTTC

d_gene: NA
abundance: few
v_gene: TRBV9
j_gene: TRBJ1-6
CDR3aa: CASSPPPGWDSPLHF
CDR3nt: TGTGCCAGCAGCCCCCCTCCCGGGTGGGACTCACCCCTCCACTTT

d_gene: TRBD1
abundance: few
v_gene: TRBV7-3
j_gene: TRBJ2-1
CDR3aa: CASSLGQGESDEQFF
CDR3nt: TGTGCCAGCAGCCTAGGACAGGGGGAGAGTGATGAGCAGTTCTTC

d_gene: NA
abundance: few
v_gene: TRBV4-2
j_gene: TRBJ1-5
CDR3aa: CASSQEGQLNQPQHF
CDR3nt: TGTGCCAGCAGCCAAGAAGGACAGTTAAATCAGCCCCAGCATTTT

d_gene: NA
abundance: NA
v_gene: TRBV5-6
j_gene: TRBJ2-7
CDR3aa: CASSLTLTQIPYEQYF
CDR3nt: TGTGCCAGCAGCCTTACCTTGACGCAGATCCCCTACGAGCAGTACTTC

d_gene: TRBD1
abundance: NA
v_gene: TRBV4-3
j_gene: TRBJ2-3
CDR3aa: CASSQDLDLTGRDTQYF
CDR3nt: TGCGCCAGCAGCCAAGATTTAGACTTGACAGGGAGAGATACGCAGTATTTT

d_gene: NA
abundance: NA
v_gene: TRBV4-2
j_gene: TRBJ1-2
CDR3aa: CASSQDRSSDYGYTF
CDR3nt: TGTGCCAGCAGCCAAGATCGTTCGTCAGATTATGGCTACACCTTC

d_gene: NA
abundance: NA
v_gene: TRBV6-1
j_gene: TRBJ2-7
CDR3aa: CASSEVQNYEQYF
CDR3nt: TGTGCCAGCAGTGAAGTCCAGAACTACGAGCAGTACTTC

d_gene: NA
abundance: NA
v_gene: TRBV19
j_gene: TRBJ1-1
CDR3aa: CASSIQGSNTEAFF
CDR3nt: TGTGCCAGTAGTATCCAGGGGTCGAACACTGAAGCTTTCTTT

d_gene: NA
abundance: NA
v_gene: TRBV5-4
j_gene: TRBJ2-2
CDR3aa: CASSPGLSTGELFF
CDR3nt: TGTGCCAGCAGCCCCGGGCTATCCACCGGGGAGCTGTTTTTT

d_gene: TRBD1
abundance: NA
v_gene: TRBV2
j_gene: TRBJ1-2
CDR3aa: CASSEGGTGDPYGYTF
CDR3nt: TGTGCCAGCAGTGAGGGGGGGACAGGGGATCCCTATGGCTACACCTTC